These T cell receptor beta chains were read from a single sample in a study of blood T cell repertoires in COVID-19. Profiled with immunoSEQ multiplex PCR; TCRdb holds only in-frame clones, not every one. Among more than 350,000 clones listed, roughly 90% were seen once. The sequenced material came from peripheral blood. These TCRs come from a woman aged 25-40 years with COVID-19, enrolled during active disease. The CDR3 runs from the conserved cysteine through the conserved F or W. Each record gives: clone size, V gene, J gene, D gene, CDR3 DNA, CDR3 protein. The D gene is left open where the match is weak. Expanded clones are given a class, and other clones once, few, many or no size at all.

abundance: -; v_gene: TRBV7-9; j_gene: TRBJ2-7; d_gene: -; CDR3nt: TGTGCCAGCAGCCGGTTGTCTGAGCAGTACTTC; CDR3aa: CASSRLSEQYF
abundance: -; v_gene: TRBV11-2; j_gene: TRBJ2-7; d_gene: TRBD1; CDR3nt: TGTGCCAGCAGCTTATTACAGGGGGCGGGGGAGCAGTACTTC; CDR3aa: CASSLLQGAGEQYF
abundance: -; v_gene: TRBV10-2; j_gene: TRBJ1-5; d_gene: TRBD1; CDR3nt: TGCGCCAGCAAGGGGACAGGGGCTCAGCCCCAGCATTTT; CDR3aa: CASKGTGAQPQHF
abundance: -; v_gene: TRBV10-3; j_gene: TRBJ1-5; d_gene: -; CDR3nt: TGTGCCATCAGTGATTCGAGGGATCAGCCCCAGCATTTT; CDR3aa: CAISDSRDQPQHF
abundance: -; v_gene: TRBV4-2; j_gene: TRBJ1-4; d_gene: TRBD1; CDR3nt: TGTGCCAGCAGCCAAGATTTTCGGTACAGGGGGCCGGTTACTAATGAAAAACTGTTTTTT; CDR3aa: CASSQDFRYRGPVTNEKLFF
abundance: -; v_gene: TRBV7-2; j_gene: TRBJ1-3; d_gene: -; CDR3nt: TGTGCCAGTACCCAGGGGATGAGTGGAAACACCATATATTTT; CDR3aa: CASTQGMSGNTIYF
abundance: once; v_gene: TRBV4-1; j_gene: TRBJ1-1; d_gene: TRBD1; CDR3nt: TGCGCCAGCAGCCAAGGAGGGACAGCGATGAACACTGAAGCTTTCTTT; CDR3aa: CASSQGGTAMNTEAFF
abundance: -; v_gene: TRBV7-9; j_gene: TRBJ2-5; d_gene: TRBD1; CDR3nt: TGTGCCAGCAGCCCGGGGACAGGGGGCGTCGTCTATCAGACCCAGTACTTC; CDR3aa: CASSPGTGGVVYQTQYF
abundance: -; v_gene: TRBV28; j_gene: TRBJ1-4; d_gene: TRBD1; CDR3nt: TGTGCCAGCAGCCTGGGACAGGTTAATGAAAAACTGTTTTTT; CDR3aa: CASSLGQVNEKLFF
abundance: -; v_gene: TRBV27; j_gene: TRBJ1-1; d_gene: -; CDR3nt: TGTGCCAGCAGTTTATCAGGCCCCTGGGCTGCTTTCTTT; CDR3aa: CASSLSGPWAAFF
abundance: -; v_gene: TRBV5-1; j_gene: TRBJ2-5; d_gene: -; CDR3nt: TGCGCCAGCAGCTTGGAGAGCTACCAAGAGACCCAGTACTTC; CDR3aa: CASSLESYQETQYF
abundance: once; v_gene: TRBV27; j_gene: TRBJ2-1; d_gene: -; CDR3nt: TGTGCCAGCAGTTTATTGCGACTTGGTGGTAGCCCGAATGAGCAGTTCTTC; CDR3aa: CASSLLRLGGSPNEQFF
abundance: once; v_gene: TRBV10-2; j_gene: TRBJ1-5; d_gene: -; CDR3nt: TGCGCCAGCAGGCTGGACAGAAATCAGCCCCAGCATTTT; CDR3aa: CASRLDRNQPQHF